These T cell receptor beta chains were read from a single sample in a study of cytomegalovirus exposure and HLA in healthy donors. Sequencing was performed with immunoSEQ multiplex PCR; in TCRdb, only in-frame clones are kept and a portion is missing. The repertoire holds around 67,000 clones, with 70% to 80% as singletons. Sequencing was carried out using PBMCs. The receptors were gathered from a man between 18 and 35 years old in good health and CMV-seropositive. Both conserved end residues are part of each CDR3. A D gene is named only where the DNA matches it firmly. Expanded clones are given a class, and other clones once, few, many or no size at all.

clone_size j_call d_call v_call cdr3_nt cdr3_aa
. TRBJ2-1 TRBD2 TRBV4-1 TGCGCCAGCAGCCAAGATCCTGCGGGGGGGTACAATGAGCAGTTCTTC CASSQDPAGGYNEQFF
few TRBJ2-7 TRBD1 TRBV6-5 TGTGCCAGCAGTTACCGTTCGGGGACAGGGGTCTACGAGCAGTACTTC CASSYRSGTGVYEQYF
. TRBJ2-3 TRBD2 TRBV4-2 TGTGCCAGCAGCCAAGAAGGCGGACTAGCGGGGGGGCGGGCAGATACGCAGTATTTT CASSQEGGLAGGRADTQYF
. TRBJ1-4 TRBD1 TRBV6-5 TGTGCCAGCAGCCCCACAGGGGGCGAGGATCGGAAACTGTTTTTT CASSPTGGEDRKLFF
few TRBJ2-7 TRBD1 TRBV2 TGTGCCAGCAGCGGGGACAGGGGCAACTCCTACGAGCAGTACTTC CASSGDRGNSYEQYF
few TRBJ1-1 TRBD1 TRBV6-5 TGTGCCAGCCAGCTATCTGGGACAGGGCGAACTGAAGCTTTCTTT CASQLSGTGRTEAFF
. TRBJ1-2 . TRBV30 TGTGCCTGGATGGGAGTAAGATCCTACTATGGCTACACCTTC CAWMGVRSYYGYTF
. TRBJ1-1 TRBD1 TRBV6-5 TGTGCCAGCAGTTACGACAGGGGAGCGAACACTGAAGCTTTCTTT CASSYDRGANTEAFF
. TRBJ2-2 . TRBV4-1 TGCGCCAGCAGCCATCAAAAGTTCTTGAGAGCGAACACCGGGGAGCTGTTTTTT CASSHQKFLRANTGELFF
. TRBJ2-7 . TRBV13 TGTGCCAGCAGCTTAGTTGGCGGCCACTCCTACGAGCAGTACTTC CASSLVGGHSYEQYF
. TRBJ2-5 TRBD2 TRBV2 TGTGCCAGCAGCCCTAGCGGGGGATTACAAGAGACCCAGTACTTC CASSPSGGLQETQYF
few TRBJ1-1 . TRBV7-2 TGTGCCAGCAGCTTTACAGAGAACACTGAAGCTTTCTTT CASSFTENTEAFF
medium-sized TRBJ1-3 . TRBV7-9 TGTGCCAGCAGCGGGAGCTTTTTCGGTGGAAACACCATATATTTT CASSGSFFGGNTIYF
. TRBJ1-1 . TRBV19 TGTGCCAGTAGTAACAGATACACTGAAGCTTTCTTT CASSNRYTEAFF
once TRBJ1-5 TRBD1 TRBV30 TGTGCCTGGGACAACGGACAGGGGGAGAATCAGCCCCAGCATTTT CAWDNGQGENQPQHF
few TRBJ2-4 . TRBV19 TGTGCCAGTAGTATAGGGGGCGCCAAAAACATTCAGTACTTC CASSIGGAKNIQYF
. TRBJ1-5 . TRBV28 TGTGCCAGCACCCCCCTGGCCGGAGGCAATCAGCCCCAGCATTTT CASTPLAGGNQPQHF
. TRBJ2-3 TRBD2 TRBV29-1 TGCAGCTCAGCCGGGGGGGCCGACACTACGCAGTATTTT CSSAGGADTTQYF
. TRBJ1-1 . TRBV14 TGTGCCAGCAGCCAAGGCGGAGCCTTGAACACTGAAGCTTTCTTT CASSQGGALNTEAFF
. TRBJ2-7 TRBD2 TRBV10-3 TGTGCCATCGGGCCGGGAGGTAGCGCCTACGAGCAGTACTTC CAIGPGGSAYEQYF
. TRBJ1-2 . TRBV4-1 TGCGCCAGCAGCCAAGAAAGTGAGGGCAACTATGGCTACACCTTC CASSQESEGNYGYTF
. TRBJ1-2 . TRBV14 TGTGCCAGCAGCCAGGGAGACTATGGCTACACCTTC CASSQGDYGYTF
. TRBJ2-7 . TRBV4-1 TGCGCCAGCAGCCAAGGCCAGGGAGGCGAGCAGTACTTC CASSQGQGGEQYF
. TRBJ2-2 . TRBV2 TGTGCCAGCAGTGAAATGGGAGTTAACACCGGGGAGCTGTTTTTT CASSEMGVNTGELFF
. TRBJ1-2 TRBD1 TRBV27 TGTGCCAGCAGTTGGGGGACAGGGACCTATGGCTACACCTTC CASSWGTGTYGYTF
. TRBJ2-5 . TRBV6-1 TGTGCCAGCCAAATCAGGGAATCTGCTGAGACCCAGTACTTC CASQIRESAETQYF
. TRBJ1-2 . TRBV6-1 TGTGCCAGCAGTGAAGCGCGATTTTTTAACTATGGCTACACCTTC CASSEARFFNYGYTF
. TRBJ2-3 . TRBV7-6 TGTGCCAGCAGCTTAGGGCCATTGGATACGCAGTATTTT CASSLGPLDTQYF
. TRBJ2-2 TRBD2 TRBV9 TGTGCCAGCAGCGAACGTCTGACGGGGACTAGCGGGGGGCCCCGGGCCGGGGAGCTGTTTTTT CASSERLTGTSGGPRAGELFF
. TRBJ2-4 . TRBV6-1 TGTGCCAGCAGTGGCGCCAGGGAAAACATTCAGTACTTC CASSGARENIQYF
. TRBJ2-5 TRBD1 TRBV7-9 TGTGCCAGCAGCTTACACACAGGGGGTTTAGAGACCCAGTACTTC CASSLHTGGLETQYF
. TRBJ1-3 . TRBV10-2 TGCGCCAGCGGTGAACAGGGAATCGGAAACACCATATATTTT CASGEQGIGNTIYF
. TRBJ2-3 . TRBV4-2 TGTGCCAGCAGCCAAGAATTCGGGGGCACAGATACGCAGTATTTT CASSQEFGGTDTQYF
. TRBJ1-1 . TRBV7-9 TGTGCCAGCTCTGCCGGGTCGCGCGAAGCTTTCTTT CASSAGSREAFF
. TRBJ2-1 . TRBV5-4 TGTGCCAGCAGCTTCCCAGGCTTGATGGACAATGAGCAGTTCTTC CASSFPGLMDNEQFF
once TRBJ2-7 . TRBV6-6 TGTGCCAGCAGCCGGACAGCCGACGAGCAGTACTTC CASSRTADEQYF
. TRBJ2-1 . TRBV19 TGTGCCAGTAGTATAACTAGACAGGCGTATGAGCAGTTCTTC CASSITRQAYEQFF
few TRBJ2-1 TRBD1 TRBV15 TGTGCCACCACCCCCGGGACAGGGGATGTCGATGAGCAGTTCTTC CATTPGTGDVDEQFF
once TRBJ2-3 TRBD2 TRBV19 TGTGCCAGTAGTAGACTAGCGGGCCGCGAAGATACGCAGTATTTT CASSRLAGREDTQYF
. TRBJ1-5 TRBD1 TRBV9 TGTGCCAGCAGCTTACAGGGGACGTGGACTCAGCCCCAGCATTTT CASSLQGTWTQPQHF
. TRBJ2-1 TRBD1 TRBV7-7 TGTGCTAGCAGCTTAGGAAGGACAGGGGGGGTTGAGCAGTTCTTC CASSLGRTGGVEQFF
. TRBJ2-6 . TRBV4-2 TGTGCCAGCAGCCAGTTGGGACACGAGAGCTCTGGGGCCAACGTCCTGACTTTC CASSQLGHESSGANVLTF
. TRBJ2-1 TRBD1 TRBV6-4 TGTGCCAGCAGTCCTACCAGCCGGGACAGGGGTCCCTACAATGAGCAGTTCTTC CASSPTSRDRGPYNEQFF
. TRBJ2-1 TRBD2 TRBV4-1 TGCGCCAGCAGCCGCCGGGAGGAAGCCAATGAGCAGTTCTTC CASSRREEANEQFF
. TRBJ1-1 . TRBV25-1 TGTGCCAGCAGTTTCCAGGGCGGCACTGAAGCTTTCTTT CASSFQGGTEAFF
. TRBJ1-2 TRBD1 TRBV6-1 TGTGCCAGCACTCGACAGGGGGGTGGCTACACCTTC CASTRQGGGYTF
. TRBJ2-3 TRBD1 TRBV14 TGTGCCAGCAGCCGGGGTTGGGGGACAGGCCCCGATACGCAGTATTTT CASSRGWGTGPDTQYF
. TRBJ2-1 TRBD2 TRBV30 TGTGCCTGGAGGGGGCGGGGGGGCCCCTACAATGAGCAGTTCTTC CAWRGRGGPYNEQFF